This T cell receptor (beta chain) was documented in a study of PD-1 blockade in classical Hodgkin lymphoma. Autologous stem cell transplantation was followed by relapse in every patient, and brentuximab vedotin exposure varied. This clone was seen a handful of times. The germline CDR1 and CDR2 sequences are MGHRA and YSYEKL. The CDR3 has 15 residues. The J segment lost 6 bases and the V segment lost 0 bases, leaving 5 bases of the junction unmatched. This table comes from immunoSEQ multiplex PCR, and its TCRdb copy is limited to in-frame clones, with some not included. Here the sample spans approximately 44,000 clones, 65% to 80% being singletons.

The receptor comes from a human donor with classical Hodgkin lymphoma. The sequences come from peripheral blood mononuclear cells (PBMCs), collected at baseline. The chain has TRBV4-1 and TRBJ1-5, with 7 bases fitting TRBD1. Here the CDR3 DNA reads TGCGCCAGCAGCCAAGATGAGGGGGCGAGTCAGCCCCAGCATTTT. It codes for CASSQDEGASQPQHF.